This entry is about one T cell receptor (beta chain). The sample comes from a study of tumor-infiltrating lymphocytes in oesophageal squamous cell carcinoma. MiXCR was run by TCRdb on the PCR reads, yielding one entry per CDR3 protein. The table shows roughly 16,000 distinct CDR3 sequences, with around 40% occurring only once. The sequencing sample was made of normal esophageal tissue next to the tumor. The sequence was obtained from a female donor with esophageal squamous cell carcinoma.

CDR3 in amino acids: CASIKQGSSSSYEQYF. CDR3 bases: TGTGCCAGCATTAAACAGGGGTCCTCTAGCTCCTACGAGCAGTACTTC. The chain links TRBV12-3 or TRBV12-4 to TRBJ2-1, with 7 bases lining up with TRBD1. TRBJ2-7 matches the DNA end more closely, so the J call is doubtful. The CDR3 extends over 16 amino acids.